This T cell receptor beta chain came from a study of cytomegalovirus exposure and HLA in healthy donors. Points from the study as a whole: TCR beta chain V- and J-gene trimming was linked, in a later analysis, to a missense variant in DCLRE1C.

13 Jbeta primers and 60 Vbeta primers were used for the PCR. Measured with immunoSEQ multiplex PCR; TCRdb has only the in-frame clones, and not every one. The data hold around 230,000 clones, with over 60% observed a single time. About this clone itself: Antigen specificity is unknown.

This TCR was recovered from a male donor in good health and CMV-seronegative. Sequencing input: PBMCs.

This CDR3 is CAWIPRTANTEAFF. In DNA, the CDR3 is TGTGCCTGGATCCCTCGGACAGCGAACACTGAAGCTTTCTTT. The rearrangement links TRBV30 to TRBJ1-1, with a weak D call TRBD1 (6 bases). The CDR3 is 14 residues long. The V and J ends lost 4 bases and 1 base respectively, with 13 bases between them. Germline lookup yields CDR1 GTSNPN and CDR2 SVGIG (reference sequence).